This T cell receptor beta chain was observed in a study of cytomegalovirus exposure and HLA in healthy donors. The PCR ran on 60 Vbeta and 13 Jbeta primers. This table comes from immunoSEQ multiplex PCR, and its TCRdb copy is limited to in-frame clones, with some not included. This repertoire includes some 120,000 clones. General study findings and limits: TCR beta sequences reportedly predicted most subjects' HLA-A and HLA-B alleles accurately.

Note on this clone: The antigen is not known.

V gave up 1 base and J gave up 7 bases, with 15 bases separating them. Germline V gene lookup returns CDR1 SGHRS and CDR2 YFSETQ. The CDR3 contains 15 residues. Sample: PBMCs. The V and J genes are TRBV5-1 and TRBJ2-1, with D tentatively TRBD1 (7 bases). This sequence was found in a man in his forties in good health and CMV-seronegative. CDR3 nucleotide sequence: TGCGCCAGCAGCTTGCCGACAGGGACTTTTAATGAGCAGTTCTTC. This gives the protein CASSLPTGTFNEQFF.